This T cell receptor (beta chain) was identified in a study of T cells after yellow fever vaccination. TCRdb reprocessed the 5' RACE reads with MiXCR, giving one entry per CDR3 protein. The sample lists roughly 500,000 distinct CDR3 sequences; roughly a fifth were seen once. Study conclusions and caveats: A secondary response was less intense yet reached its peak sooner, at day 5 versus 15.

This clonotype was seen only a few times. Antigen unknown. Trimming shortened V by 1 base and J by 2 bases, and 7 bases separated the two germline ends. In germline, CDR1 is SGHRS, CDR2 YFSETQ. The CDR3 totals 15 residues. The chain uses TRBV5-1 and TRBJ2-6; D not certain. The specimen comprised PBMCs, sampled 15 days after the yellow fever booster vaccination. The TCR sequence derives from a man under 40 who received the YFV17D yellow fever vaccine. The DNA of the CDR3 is TGCGCCAGCAGCTTGTCCAGACCTGGGGCCAACGTCCTGACTTTC. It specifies CASSLSRPGANVLTF.